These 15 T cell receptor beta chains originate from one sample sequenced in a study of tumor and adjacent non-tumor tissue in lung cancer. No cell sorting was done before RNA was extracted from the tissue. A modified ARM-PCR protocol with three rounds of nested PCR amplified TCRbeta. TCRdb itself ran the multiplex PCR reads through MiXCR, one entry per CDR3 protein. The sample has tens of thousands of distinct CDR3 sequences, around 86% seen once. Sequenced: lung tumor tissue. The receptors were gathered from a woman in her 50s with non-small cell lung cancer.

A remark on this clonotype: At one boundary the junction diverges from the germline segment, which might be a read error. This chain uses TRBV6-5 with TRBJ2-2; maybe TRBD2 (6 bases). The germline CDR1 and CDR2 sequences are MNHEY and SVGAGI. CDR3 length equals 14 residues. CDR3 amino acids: CASSWDFNTRELFF. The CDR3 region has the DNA TGTGCCAGTAGCTGGGACTTTAACACCCGGGAACTGTTTTTT.

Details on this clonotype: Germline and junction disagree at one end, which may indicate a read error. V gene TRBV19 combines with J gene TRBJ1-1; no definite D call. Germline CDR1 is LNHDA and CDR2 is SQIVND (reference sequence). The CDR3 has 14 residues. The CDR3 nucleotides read TGTGCCAGTAGTACCCGACATGGGAACATTGAAGCTTTCTTT. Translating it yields CASSTRHGNIEAFF.

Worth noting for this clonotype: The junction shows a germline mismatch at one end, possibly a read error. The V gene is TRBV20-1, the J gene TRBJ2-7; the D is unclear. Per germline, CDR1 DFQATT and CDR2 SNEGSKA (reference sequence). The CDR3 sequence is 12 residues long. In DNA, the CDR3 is TGCAATGCTACCAGGAATGCGAACGGGCAGTACTTC. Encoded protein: CNATRNANGQYF.

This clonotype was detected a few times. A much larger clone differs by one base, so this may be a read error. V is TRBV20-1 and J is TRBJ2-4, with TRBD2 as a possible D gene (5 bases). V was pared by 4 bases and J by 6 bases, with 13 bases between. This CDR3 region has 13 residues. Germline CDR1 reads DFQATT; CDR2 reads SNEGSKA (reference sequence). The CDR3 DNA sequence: TGCAGTGCTATTTGGGAGCTCAGAAACATTCAGTACTTC. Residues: CSAIWELRNIQYF.

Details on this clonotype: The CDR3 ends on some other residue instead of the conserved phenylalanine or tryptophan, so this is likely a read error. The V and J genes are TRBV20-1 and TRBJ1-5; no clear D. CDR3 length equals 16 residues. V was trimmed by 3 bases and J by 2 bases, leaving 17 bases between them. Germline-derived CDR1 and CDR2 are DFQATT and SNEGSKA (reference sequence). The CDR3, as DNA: TGCAGTGCTAGGGCCCCTATAGGGTTCGGCAATCAGCCCCAGCATTAT. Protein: CSARAPIGFGNQPQHY.

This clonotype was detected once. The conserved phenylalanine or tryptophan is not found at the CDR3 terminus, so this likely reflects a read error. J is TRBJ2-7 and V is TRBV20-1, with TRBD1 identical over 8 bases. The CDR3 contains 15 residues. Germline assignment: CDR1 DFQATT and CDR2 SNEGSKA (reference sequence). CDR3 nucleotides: TGCAGTGATAGAGATCGAGCAGGGGGCTGGTACGAGCAGTACCTC. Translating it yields CSDRDRAGGWYEQYL.

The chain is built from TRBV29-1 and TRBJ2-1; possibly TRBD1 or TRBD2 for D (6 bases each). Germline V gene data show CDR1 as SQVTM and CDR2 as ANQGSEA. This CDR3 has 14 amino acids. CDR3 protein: CDVEGHTGAWEQFF. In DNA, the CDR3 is TGCGACGTTGAAGGGCACACGGGGGCATGGGAGCAGTTCTTC.

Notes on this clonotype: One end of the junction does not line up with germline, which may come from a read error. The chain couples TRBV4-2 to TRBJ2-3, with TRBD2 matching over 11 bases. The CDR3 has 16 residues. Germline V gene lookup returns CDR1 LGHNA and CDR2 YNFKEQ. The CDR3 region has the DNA TGTGTCAGCAGCCAAGTGACTAGCGGGACCACAGAAACGCAGTATTTT. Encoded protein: CVSSQVTSGTTETQYF.

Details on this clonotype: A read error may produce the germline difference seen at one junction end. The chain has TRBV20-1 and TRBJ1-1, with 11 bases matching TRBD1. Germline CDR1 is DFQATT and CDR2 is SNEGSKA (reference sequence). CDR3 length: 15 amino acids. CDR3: CSAKDRGHGNTDAFF. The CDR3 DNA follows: TGCAGTGCTAAGGACAGGGGGCATGGGAACACTGATGCTTTCTTT.

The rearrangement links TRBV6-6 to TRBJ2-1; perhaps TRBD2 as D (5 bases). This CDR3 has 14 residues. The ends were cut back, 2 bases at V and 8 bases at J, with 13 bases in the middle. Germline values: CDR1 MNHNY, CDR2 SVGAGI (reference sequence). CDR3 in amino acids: CASSYEGPSDEQFF. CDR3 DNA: TGTGCCAGCAGTTACGAGGGCCCTAGTGATGAGCAGTTCTTC.

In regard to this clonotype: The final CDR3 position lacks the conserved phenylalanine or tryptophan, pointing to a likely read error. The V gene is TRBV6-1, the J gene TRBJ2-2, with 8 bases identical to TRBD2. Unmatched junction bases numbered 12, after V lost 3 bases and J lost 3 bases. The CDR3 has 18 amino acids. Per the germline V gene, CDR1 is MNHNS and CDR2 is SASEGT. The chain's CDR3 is CASSERAGGRKDTGELFS. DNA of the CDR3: TGTGCCAGCAGTGAGAGGGCTGGCGGGAGGAAGGACACCGGGGAGCTGTTTTCT.

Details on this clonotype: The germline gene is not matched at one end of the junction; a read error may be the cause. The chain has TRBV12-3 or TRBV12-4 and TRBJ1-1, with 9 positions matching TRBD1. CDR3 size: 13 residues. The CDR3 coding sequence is TGCGCCAGCAATGCGACAGGGGGCACTGAAGCTTTCTTT. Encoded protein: CASNATGGTEAFF.

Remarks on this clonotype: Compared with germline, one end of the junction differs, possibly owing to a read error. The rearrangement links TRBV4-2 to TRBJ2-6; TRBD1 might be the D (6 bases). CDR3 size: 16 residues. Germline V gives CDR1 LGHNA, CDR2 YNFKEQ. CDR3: CASSLCQGSGAKVLTF. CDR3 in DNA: TGTGCCAGCAGCCTATGTCAGGGGTCTGGGGCCAAGGTCCTGACTTTC.

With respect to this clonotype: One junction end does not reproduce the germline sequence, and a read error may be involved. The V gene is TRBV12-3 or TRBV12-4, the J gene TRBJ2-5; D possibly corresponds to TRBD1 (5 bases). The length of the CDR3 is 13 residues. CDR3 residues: CASSLSGQETQYF. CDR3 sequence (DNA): TGTGCCAGTAGTTTATCAGGGCAAGAGACCCAGTACTTC.

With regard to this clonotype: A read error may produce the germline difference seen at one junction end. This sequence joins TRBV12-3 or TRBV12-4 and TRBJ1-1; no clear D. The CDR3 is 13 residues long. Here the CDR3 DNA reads TGTGCCAGCAGTCCGTTGGGGAACACTGAAGCTATCTTT. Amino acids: CASSPLGNTEAIF.